The T cell receptor beta chain under discussion was sequenced for a study of response to subunit inactivated influenza vaccine (dated by TCRdb to the late 2010s). About the study as a whole: To follow how T cells responded to a trivalent subunit inactivated influenza vaccine, the researchers relied on deep quantitative profiling of the T cell receptor repertoire. Summary of the overall study and its limitations: The authors suggested that each seasonal influenza vaccination may recruit only a limited number of new T cells.

From the cysteine through the phenylalanine, the CDR3 covers 14 amino acids. Only the CDR3 region is kept as DNA, spanning 42 bases read in frame from base 1. V gives up 5 bases and J gives up 5 bases, and the segment between their germline ends measures 16 bases. Library construction relied on RT-PCR. Sequencer: Illumina HiSeq 2500. TCRdb reran the public reads through fastp at Q25 and MiXCR, keeping productive beta chains. Identical CDR3 proteins give one entry, which carries the most common genes and DNA. The sample data list about 500,000 distinct CDR3 sequences, and 16% of these were observed just once. The ten most abundant clones make up around 3% of the sample. This clonotype was recorded many times. Its specific antigen is unknown. It has no much larger one-base neighbor in the sample; base qualities were not kept.

This receptor was obtained from a man aged 45-69 years who received an inactivated influenza vaccine. Donor details come from another sample of the same person, matched by shared clones. Sequencing was performed on CD4+ T cells sorted from PBMCs, taken around 2 years after vaccination. The rearranged segments are TRBV12-3 or TRBV12-4 and TRBJ2-7, with no reliable assignment of the D segment. This receptor carries the CDR3 CASSHRVNGDEQYF. The DNA is TGTGCCAGCAGTCACCGGGTTAATGGAGACGAGCAGTACTTC.